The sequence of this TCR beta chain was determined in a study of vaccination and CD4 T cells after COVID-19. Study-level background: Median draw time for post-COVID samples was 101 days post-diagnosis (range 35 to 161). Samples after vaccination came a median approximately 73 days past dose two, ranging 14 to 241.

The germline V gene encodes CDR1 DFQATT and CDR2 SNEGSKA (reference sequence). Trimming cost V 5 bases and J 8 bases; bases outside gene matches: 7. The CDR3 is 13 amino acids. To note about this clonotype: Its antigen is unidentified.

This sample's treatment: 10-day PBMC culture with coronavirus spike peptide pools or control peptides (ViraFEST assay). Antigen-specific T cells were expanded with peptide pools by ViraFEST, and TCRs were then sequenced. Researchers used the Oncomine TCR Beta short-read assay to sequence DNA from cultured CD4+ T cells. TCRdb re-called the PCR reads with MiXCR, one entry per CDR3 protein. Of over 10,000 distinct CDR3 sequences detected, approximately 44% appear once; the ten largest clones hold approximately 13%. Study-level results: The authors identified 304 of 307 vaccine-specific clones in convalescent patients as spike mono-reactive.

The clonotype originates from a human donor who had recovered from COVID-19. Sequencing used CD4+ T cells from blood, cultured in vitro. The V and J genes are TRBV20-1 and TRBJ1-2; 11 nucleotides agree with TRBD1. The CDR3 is CSAGQGAGLGYTF. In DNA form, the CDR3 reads TGCAGTGCTGGACAGGGGGCAGGTCTAGGCTACACCTTC.